The present entry profiles one TCR beta chain with its context. What this receptor recognizes is not known. The record has no base qualities; no much larger clone is one base away. These data originate in a study of OX40 agonist ivuxolimab in advanced cancers. Some background on the complete study: Ivuxolimab, which targeted the costimulatory receptor OX40 (CD134), was an agonistic, fully human IgG2 monoclonal antibody. Intravenous ivuxolimab was administered to patients every 2 weeks at six dose levels: 0.01, 0.1, 0.3, 1.5, 3 and 10 mg/kg. Of the roughly 50 dose-escalation patients, hepatocellular carcinoma was present in around 20, melanoma in around 15, renal cell carcinoma in 9 and head and neck cancer in 9. In the dose-escalation cohort, 82.7% of patients were male, and the mean age was approximately 64 years, with a range of roughly 20 to 85. Patients were allowed to have had prior anti-PD-1, anti-PD-L1 or anti-CTLA-4 therapy, and 40% of the dose-escalation patients had previously received checkpoint inhibitors. Partial responses occurred in three dose-escalation patients: two with cutaneous melanoma and one with hepatocellular carcinoma. Peripheral TCRbeta sequencing was intended to test whether TCR sequence diversity was altered and clonal T-cell expansion was caused by ivuxolimab. The paper reports the monotherapy dose-escalation portion (N of about 50 patients) of the phase I ivuxolimab trial. What the authors observed across the whole study: The antigen specificity of the peripheral T cells that underwent clonal expansion was not determined. After ivuxolimab, CD8+ T cells had more expanded clones than CD4+ T cells on average. In partial responders in the 0.1-3.0 mg/kg groups, normalized peripheral clonal expansion was found to be among the lowest, especially among CD8+ T cells. Low levels of normalized T-cell clonal expansion were also seen in some patients who did not respond. At doses from 0.1 to 3.0 mg/kg, clonal expansion was seen in both CD4+ and CD8+ blood T cells between baseline and week 6.

Patients with a history of autoimmune disease or receiving systemic immunosuppression were excluded from the trial. Peripheral blood for TCR sequencing was drawn from every dose cohort at baseline, at cycle 4 day 1 and at cycle 7 day 1. Samples came from an open-label, multicenter, first-in-human phase I dose-escalation trial of ivuxolimab. Adults with locally advanced or metastatic melanoma, renal cell carcinoma, hepatocellular carcinoma or head and neck squamous cell carcinoma were enrolled in the trial. Before TCR sequencing, CD4+ T cells and CD8+ T cells from peripheral blood were sorted into separate populations. The V end loses 3 bases and the J end loses 9 bases, and a stretch of 12 bases separates them. CDR1 is given as MGHDK and CDR2 as SYGVNS, both from the germline V gene. Inclusive of the bounding cysteine and phenylalanine, the CDR3 is 13 residues long. Here the CDR3 DNA is all that survives: 39 bases in frame from base 1.

Genomic DNA was isolated from the sorted cells so that the TCRbeta CDR3 region could be sequenced. The immunoSEQ Assay was used for sequencing of TCRbeta CDR3 regions. The table comes from immuneACCESS by way of TCRdb, which keeps in-frame sequences with V and J called. Part of the clones is missing from these tables; in studies checked, under half for an unresolved V gene and the rest for unknown reasons. In all, the sample holds 70,000 to 95,000 clones, and 85% to 95% of those were seen once. The top ten hold approximately 0.69% of the sample. The chain is assembled from TRBV25-1 and TRBJ1-3; TRBD1 is possibly the D segment (6 matching bases). The sequence came from an adult with an advanced solid tumor such as melanoma, head and neck, liver or kidney cancer. Sequences were derived from CD4+ or CD8+ T cells sorted from blood, sampled in a trial of the OX40 agonist ivuxolimab. The DNA reads TGTGCCAGCAGTGATCCCCCAGGGGCCACCATATATTTT. Its product reads: CASSDPPGATIYF.